This T cell receptor beta chain emerged from a study of regulatory T cells in long-lasting Graves disease. Study observations and caveats: Repertoires from persistent disease leaned toward TRBV28, TRBJ1-2 and TRBJ2-5.

Described time point: persistent/refractory GD, antithyroid drugs over 5 years with positive TRAb. After RNA was extracted from PBMCs, the TCR library was made from it. The authors drew patients from an endocrinology department in Xi'an, China. The TCR beta library used iRepertoire HTBI primers with Arm-PCR amplification of CDR3. Each CDR3 protein is one row after TCRdb ran MiXCR on the multiplex PCR reads. Among 400,000 to 500,000 distinct CDR3 sequences listed, around a fifth were seen once. This clonotype was detected ten times or more. No antigen is known for it. V gave up 5 bases and J gave up 7 bases; unmatched junction bases: 9. Germline CDR1 LNHDA, CDR2 SQIVND (reference sequence). CDR3 length: 15 amino acids.

The rearrangement links TRBV19 to TRBJ2-2; 8 positions match TRBD2. Sequenced here: peripheral blood mononuclear cells (PBMCs), sampled when the disease was refractory, from a patient treated with antithyroid drugs. This sequence originates from a female donor with Graves disease. CDR3 coding DNA: TGTGCCAGTAGTGGAGCGGGAGCCGTCGGCGGGGAGCTGTTTTTT. It translates to CASSGAGAVGGELFF.